A single T cell receptor beta chain is shown here with its context. Germline is not matched at one junction end, which may reflect a read error. These data are taken from a study of tumor-infiltrating lymphocytes in primary liver carcinoma. The CDR3 covers 17 residues. Germline-derived CDR1 and CDR2 are MNHEY and SVGEGT. From roughly 0.5 ug total RNA, TCR beta cDNA was generated with a primer in the constant region. A slightly modified ARM-PCR protocol with three nested multiplex PCR rounds produced these TCR beta libraries. Forward primers for TRBV1-TRBV30 and a C-beta reverse primer served the first two PCR rounds, at approximately 10 cycles each. TCRdb used MiXCR to reprocess the multiplex PCR reads, holding one entry per CDR3 protein. The table shows some 190,000 distinct CDR3 sequences, with 85% occurring only once. Unsorted bulk tissue of about 18-32 mg yielded co-extracted RNA and DNA.

Sample: tumor tissue from primary liver carcinoma. The chain links TRBV6-2 or TRBV6-3 to TRBJ2-5; 10 bases fit TRBD2. The sequence derives from a man aged 35-49 years with primary liver carcinoma and hepatitis B virus infection. In nucleotides, the CDR3 is TGTGACAGCAGAGAAAGGATTAGCGGGAGGACCGAAATAACCCAGTACTTC. It specifies CDSRERISGRTEITQYF.